The clone carrying this T cell receptor beta chain was recorded a few times. Its antigen is not known. These data come from a study of T cells in Graves' hyperthyroidism and ophthalmopathy. Study outcomes and limitations: Model predictions of ophthalmopathy came a median approximately 6.2 months before onset.

TCR beta CDR3 regions were amplified from RNA. HTBI primers were employed in a first-round RT-PCR of the TCR CDR3. TCRdb redid the calling of the multiplex PCR reads with MiXCR, one entry per CDR3 protein. The table lists 500,000 to 550,000 distinct CDR3 sequences, 20% of them singletons. On the basis of clinical symptoms, serum thyroxine and TRAb, thyroid ultrasound and orbital computed tomography, diagnoses were made. The PBMCs studied were ones that came from 10 ml fresh peripheral blood. The CDR3 loop spans 13 amino acids. The trim removed 10 bases at V and 6 bases at J, leaving 6 bases unmatched. Germline V gives CDR1 ENHRY, CDR2 SYGVKD.

This chain joins TRBV10-3 and TRBJ1-6, with 7 positions matching TRBD1. Sequencing was performed on blood. This TCR was recovered from a man aged 40-55 years with Graves' ophthalmopathy. CDR3 loop: CATTGVRNSPLHF. Written as DNA, the CDR3 is TGTGCCACTACAGGGGTACGTAATTCACCCCTCCACTTT.